This T cell receptor beta chain stems from a study of response to subunit inactivated influenza vaccine. The study's findings and limits: After each seasonal influenza vaccination, few new T cells are recruited, the authors suggested.

CDR3 length equals 15 residues. Germline V gene data show CDR1 as SGHKS and CDR2 as YYEKEE (reference sequence). Trimming took off 1 base at V and 0 bases at J, with 11 bases between the two ends. About this clonotype itself: What it binds is not known.

Each CDR3 protein gets one entry after TCRdb re-called the RT-PCR reads with MiXCR. Among some 500,000 distinct CDR3 sequences, 25% were seen once, and the ten largest hold under 2.5%. The receptor comes from a man in his fifties who received an inactivated influenza vaccine. The material was CD4+ T cells sorted from PBMCs, obtained around 5 days after vaccination. This rearrangement joins TRBV5-5 to TRBJ2-7, with D perhaps assigned TRBD1 or TRBD2 (5 bases each). CDR3 in DNA: TGTGCCAGCAGCTTGATGGCAGGGAGCTCCTACGAGCAGTACTTC. It specifies CASSLMAGSSYEQYF. Full variable domain (outside the CDR3, taken from reference TRBV5-5 and TRBJ2-7): DAGVTQSPTHLIKTRGQQVTLRCSPISGHKSVSWYQQVLGQGPQFIFQYYEKEERGRGNFPDRFSARQFPNYSSELNVNALLLGDSALYLCASSLMAGSSYEQYFGPGTRLTVT.